This TCR beta chain was identified in a study of shared clonotypes between healthy human individuals. Study in general: Every donor yielded three CD4 naive, three CD4 memory, two CD8 naive and one CD8 memory plate.

General study points: Compared with memory subsets, naive subsets generally had larger estimated richness.

CD4+ cells were split into CD45RA+ naive and CD45RA-negative memory subsets. Notes on this clone: Its target is not known.

Profiling relied on immunoSEQ multiplex PCR, and the TCRdb table lists in-frame clones only, not all of them. The sample lists about 1.5 million clones, about 98% seen once, with around 0.47% in the top ten. CDR1 is MDHEN, CDR2 SYDVKM, per germline. The CDR3 loop spans 16 amino acids. The V segment lost 5 bases and the J segment 1 base; nucleotides outside the gene matches: 10. Sequencing was carried out using naive CD4+ T cells sorted from blood. Subset: CD45RA+ positively selected. The chain couples TRBV28 to TRBJ1-1; 7 bases are shared with TRBD1. The sequence derives from a man in his thirties or forties in good health. CDR3 DNA: TGTGCCAGCAGTCCCGCCGGGGACAGTTCGAACACTGAAGCTTTCTTT. Translating it yields CASSPAGDSSNTEAFF.